A single sample gave rise to the 2 T cell receptor beta chains below, sequenced in a study of OX40 agonist ivuxolimab in advanced cancers. Clones were sequenced by immunoSEQ multiplex PCR, and TCRdb holds only the in-frame ones, with some missing. The table lists tens of thousands of clones, roughly 88% of them singletons. The sequencing used CD4+ or CD8+ T cells sorted from blood, collected in a trial of the OX40 agonist ivuxolimab. These receptors all come from an adult with an advanced solid tumor such as melanoma, head and neck, liver or kidney cancer.

The J gene is TRBJ2-7, the V gene TRBV14; 7 bases align to TRBD1. Per germline, CDR1 SGHDN and CDR2 FVKESK. CDR3 size: 13 residues. V shed 4 bases, J shed 4 bases, and the junction held 4 bases outside the gene matches. The DNA for the CDR3 is TGTGCCAGCAGCCGGAACAGGGGATACGAGCAGTACTTC. This gives the protein CASSRNRGYEQYF.

The genes are TRBV11-2 and TRBJ2-1, with TRBD2 identical over 7 bases. The CDR3 totals 15 residues. V dropped 2 bases and J dropped 12; count of bases not matched to a gene: 13. CDR1 SGHAT and CDR2 FQNNGV come from the germline V gene. As DNA, the CDR3 is TGTGCCAGCAGCTTAAGGCGGGAGAAAGGATTGCGGCAGTTCTTC. Amino acids: CASSLRREKGLRQFF.